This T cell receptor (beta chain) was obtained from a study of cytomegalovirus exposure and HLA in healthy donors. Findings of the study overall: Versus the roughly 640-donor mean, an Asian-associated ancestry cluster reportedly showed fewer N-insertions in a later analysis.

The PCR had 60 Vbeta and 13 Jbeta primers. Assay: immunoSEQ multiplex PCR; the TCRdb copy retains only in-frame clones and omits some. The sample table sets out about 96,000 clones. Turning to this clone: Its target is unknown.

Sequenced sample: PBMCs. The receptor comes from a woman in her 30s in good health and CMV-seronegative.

CDR3 in DNA: TGTGCCAGTAGTTCCAGTTCTTCTAGCAATCAGCCCCAGCATTTT. This sequence encodes CASSSSSSSNQPQHF. The chain has TRBV19 and TRBJ1-5; D is undetermined. Germline values: CDR1 LNHDA, CDR2 SQIVND (reference sequence). The CDR3 is 15 amino acids. Deletions cut 5 bases from V and 0 bases from J, with 11 bases between.